The rows below give T cell receptor beta chains drawn from one sample of a study of patients and donors after allogeneic stem cell transplantation. TCRdb reanalysed the RT-PCR reads using MiXCR and keeps one entry per CDR3 protein. The sample carries 70,000 to 100,000 distinct CDR3 sequences, 5% recorded once. The sequencing sample was made of blood, either unsorted or a sorted T cell fraction (not recorded which). These receptors came from a human donor who was either an allogeneic HSCT recipient or a stem cell or donor lymphocyte infusion donor (not recorded which). It is not recorded whose cells these are; they may come from a transplant donor. CDR3s include the opening cysteine and the closing phenylalanine or tryptophan. A D gene is named only where the DNA matches it firmly. Clone size is given for some rows only: seen once, a few or many times, or a class if the clone is expanded.

cdr3_nt	cdr3_aa	clone_size	v_call	d_call	j_call
TGCAGTGCAACCGGGAGTCAGGCCTATGGCTACACCTTC	CSATGSQAYGYTF	many	TRBV20-1	NA	TRBJ1-2
TGTGCCAGCAGCCCGGGACTAGCGGGAGATGGGGACACCGGGGAGCTGTTTTTT	CASSPGLAGDGDTGELFF	many	TRBV4-2	TRBD2	TRBJ2-2
TGCGCCAGCAGCCCTTCAATGAACACTGAAGCTTTCTTT	CASSPSMNTEAFF	medium-sized	TRBV5-1	NA	TRBJ1-1
TGTGCCAGCGAAGTAGTAGGAGGAAATGAGCAGTTCTTC	CASEVVGGNEQFF	many	TRBV5-6	NA	TRBJ2-1
TGTGCCAGCAGCTCCAGCGGGGCCCAAGAGACCCAGTACTTC	CASSSSGAQETQYF	few	TRBV5-4	TRBD2	TRBJ2-5
TGCGCCAGCAGCCCAGTGACGGTGAAGGATAATTCACCCCTCCACTTT	CASSPVTVKDNSPLHF	many	TRBV4-1	NA	TRBJ1-6
TGCGCCAGCAGCCATGGGACTAGCGGGGGGGGAGATGAGCAGTTCTTC	CASSHGTSGGGDEQFF	many	TRBV5-1	TRBD2	TRBJ2-1
TGTGCCAGCAGCTTAGGGGGTTGGGAAAAACTGTTTTTT	CASSLGGWEKLFF	NA	TRBV7-9	NA	TRBJ1-4
TGTGCCAGCAGTTACTCATGGGACAGATCCTACGAGCAGTACTTC	CASSYSWDRSYEQYF	many	TRBV6-5	TRBD1	TRBJ2-7
TGTGCCAGCAGCCTGGTCGGGGTAAGGGACACTGAAGCTTTCTTT	CASSLVGVRDTEAFF	many	TRBV3-1	NA	TRBJ1-1
TGTGCCAGCGGTCGCAGTCTAAATGAAAAACTGTTTTTT	CASGRSLNEKLFF	NA	TRBV2	NA	TRBJ1-4
TGTGCCAGCAGTAAACTCCAGCGGACTAGGGGAAACACCATATATTTT	CASSKLQRTRGNTIYF	few	TRBV28	NA	TRBJ1-3
TGTGCCAGCAGCCCCTCCTTGACAGCGTCCGGGTATGGCTACACCTTC	CASSPSLTASGYGYTF	many	TRBV5-4	NA	TRBJ1-2
TGTGCCAGCAGCAGGACTAGCGGGAGTGAGCAGTACTTC	CASSRTSGSEQYF	NA	TRBV6-6	TRBD2	TRBJ2-7
TGTGTCAGCAGTTTAGTTCTGCGGCGCAATCAGCCCCAGCATTTT	CVSSLVLRRNQPQHF	few	TRBV28	NA	TRBJ1-5
TGTGCCAGCAGCCCAGCGACTAGCAACTATGAGCAGTTCTTC	CASSPATSNYEQFF	NA	TRBV11-3	TRBD2	TRBJ2-1
TGTGCCAGCAGGAGGACTCAAGAGACCCAGTACTTC	CASRRTQETQYF	medium-sized	TRBV2	NA	TRBJ2-5
TGCAGTGCTATCGGACAGGGGGCGGACGAGCAGTACTTC	CSAIGQGADEQYF	few	TRBV20-1	TRBD1	TRBJ2-7
TGTGCCAGCAGCCCCCAGGGGGCCCCCGGGGAGCTGTTTTTT	CASSPQGAPGELFF	few	TRBV6-4	TRBD1	TRBJ2-2
TGTGCCAGCGCCCGACTAGCGAGCAACTACAATGAGCAGTTCTTC	CASARLASNYNEQFF	few	TRBV2	TRBD2	TRBJ2-1
TGCGCCAGCAGCTTGACAGGGGGCAAGGGGGAAAAACTGTTTTTT	CASSLTGGKGEKLFF	many	TRBV5-1	TRBD1	TRBJ1-4
TGTGCCAGCCAAAGATCTGGGGCCAACGTCCTGACTTTC	CASQRSGANVLTF	many	TRBV6-6	NA	TRBJ2-6
TGTGCCAGCAGTTCACACAGGGCTGGTGAAAATGAAAAACTGTTTTTT	CASSSHRAGENEKLFF	many	TRBV27	NA	TRBJ1-4
TGTGCCAGCAGTTACTTGCGGGCAGCAAACACAGATACGCAGTATTTT	CASSYLRAANTDTQYF	many	TRBV6-5	NA	TRBJ2-3
TGTGCCAGCAGCTTAATGCGGGGGCCCAACAATGAGCAGTTCTTC	CASSLMRGPNNEQFF	many	TRBV7-9	NA	TRBJ2-1
TGTGCCAGCAGAAGGACAGGGGGCGTCTATGGCTACACCTTC	CASRRTGGVYGYTF	many	TRBV7-9	TRBD1	TRBJ1-2
TGTGCCAGCAGCTTACGTCCTAGCGGGGGGCAGTTAGCGAACACCGGGGAGCTGTTTTTT	CASSLRPSGGQLANTGELFF	NA	TRBV7-6	TRBD2	TRBJ2-2
TGCAGTGCTAGAGATGAAGCGGGGTCCGATACGCAGTATTTT	CSARDEAGSDTQYF	many	TRBV20-1	TRBD2	TRBJ2-3
TGTGCCAGCAGCCAAGACAGGGCTGGTACGCAGTATTTT	CASSQDRAGTQYF	many	TRBV14	NA	TRBJ2-3
TGCGCCAGCAGCACCGTTGACAGGGGGCGCGATTCGAGAGCCAAAAACATTCAGTACTTC	CASSTVDRGRDSRAKNIQYF	many	TRBV5-1	TRBD1	TRBJ2-4
TGTGCCAGCAGAGACCTCCTAATTCAAGAGACCCAGTACTTC	CASRDLLIQETQYF	many	TRBV2	NA	TRBJ2-5
TGTGCCAGCACCGATCCCGGGACAGAAGAGACCCAGTACTTC	CASTDPGTEETQYF	many	TRBV28	TRBD1	TRBJ2-5
TGTGCCACCAGTGATGAGGGTGGATCCTACAATGAGCAGTTCTTC	CATSDEGGSYNEQFF	many	TRBV24-1	NA	TRBJ2-1
TGTGCCAGTAGAATCCCCCTAGCGGCTAGCATCTACAATGAGCAGTTCTTC	CASRIPLAASIYNEQFF	many	TRBV19	TRBD2	TRBJ2-1
TGTGCCAGCTTGGACGGAAGTAATGAAAAACTGTTTTTT	CASLDGSNEKLFF	many	TRBV6-1	NA	TRBJ1-4
TGCGCCAGCAGCTTGGCCGAGGGCAGGGGGTCCTATGGCTACACCTTC	CASSLAEGRGSYGYTF	many	TRBV5-1	TRBD1	TRBJ1-2
TGTGCCACCCGACAGCCAGGGGCTTACGAGCAGTACTTC	CATRQPGAYEQYF	NA	TRBV2	NA	TRBJ2-7
TGCAGCGCGAGACAGGGATGGGGCATGAACACTGAAGCTTTCTTT	CSARQGWGMNTEAFF	few	TRBV29-1	TRBD1	TRBJ1-1
TGCGCCAGCAGTGAGTCGTACTCCGGTGGCTACACCTTC	CASSESYSGGYTF	many	TRBV10-2	NA	TRBJ1-2
TGCGCCAGCAGCTCCGGACTAGCTTTATACGAGCAGTACTTC	CASSSGLALYEQYF	NA	TRBV5-1	TRBD2	TRBJ2-7
TGTGCCAGCAGCTCCATAAGGTCACTAGCGGGGGTATCCTACGAGCAGTACTTC	CASSSIRSLAGVSYEQYF	NA	TRBV11-1	TRBD2	TRBJ2-7
TGTGCCAGCAAAGCGGAAACAGATACGCAGTATTTT	CASKAETDTQYF	many	TRBV2	NA	TRBJ2-3
TGTGCCAGCAGCCAAGATAGCCGGAATGAGCAGTTCTTC	CASSQDSRNEQFF	few	TRBV4-2	NA	TRBJ2-1
TGTGCCAGCAGCCAAGAGATGTACTTCGGGTCACCCCTCCACTTT	CASSQEMYFGSPLHF	many	TRBV3-1	NA	TRBJ1-6
TGTGCCAGCAGGAGAGTTTCGGCAGATACGCAGTATTTT	CASRRVSADTQYF	many	TRBV12-3/TRBV12-4	NA	TRBJ2-3